Listed below are T cell receptor beta chains from one sample, sequenced in a study of blood T cell repertoires in COVID-19. Sequencing was performed with immunoSEQ multiplex PCR; in TCRdb, only in-frame clones are kept and a portion is missing. The repertoire has tens of thousands of clones, 80% to 90% of them found once; the top ten carry over 4.5%. Material: peripheral blood. These receptors originate from a human donor in a cohort sampled during active COVID-19. Both conserved end residues are part of each CDR3. D genes are given only for firm matches. The size entry is marked missing in some rows and otherwise reads once, few, many or a size class.

CDR3 DNA: TGTGCCAGCAGTTATGCGCCAGGGAGGAACGAGCAGTACTTC
CDR3 protein: CASSYAPGRNEQYF
clone size: -
D gene: -
J gene: TRBJ2-7
V gene: TRBV6-6

CDR3 DNA: TGTGCCAGCAGCTTAGAGCCGGTGGACGAGCAGTACTTC
CDR3 protein: CASSLEPVDEQYF
clone size: -
D gene: -
J gene: TRBJ2-7
V gene: TRBV11-2

CDR3 DNA: TGTGCCAGCAGCCCTTCCGGGGGATCGAGGACTGAAGCTTTCTTT
CDR3 protein: CASSPSGGSRTEAFF
clone size: -
D gene: -
J gene: TRBJ1-1
V gene: TRBV5-4

CDR3 DNA: TGTGCCAGCCCAGGGCCTTTTGCACAGGAGGAAAAACTGTTTTTT
CDR3 protein: CASPGPFAQEEKLFF
clone size: -
D gene: -
J gene: TRBJ1-4
V gene: TRBV27

CDR3 DNA: TGTGCCAGCAGTCTGACACACGATTCACCCCTCCACTTT
CDR3 protein: CASSLTHDSPLHF
clone size: -
D gene: -
J gene: TRBJ1-6
V gene: TRBV6-5

CDR3 DNA: TGTGCCAGCTCAGGACTAGCGGTTACAGATACGCAGTATTTT
CDR3 protein: CASSGLAVTDTQYF
clone size: once
D gene: TRBD2
J gene: TRBJ2-3
V gene: TRBV18

CDR3 DNA: TGCGCCAGCAGCTGGCGGGGGGCCACCGGGGAGCTGTTTTTT
CDR3 protein: CASSWRGATGELFF
clone size: -
D gene: TRBD2
J gene: TRBJ2-2
V gene: TRBV4-3

CDR3 DNA: TGTGCCAGCAGCTTAGACGGGGGGGCGGCAGATACGCAGTATTTT
CDR3 protein: CASSLDGGAADTQYF
clone size: -
D gene: TRBD2
J gene: TRBJ2-3
V gene: TRBV7-2

CDR3 DNA: TGCGCCAGCAGCGCGGGAGGGCCAGGGCGGTACGAGCAGTACTTC
CDR3 protein: CASSAGGPGRYEQYF
clone size: -
D gene: TRBD2
J gene: TRBJ2-7
V gene: TRBV5-1

CDR3 DNA: TGTGCCAGCAGCGCCGGGACTAGCGGGAGCACCGGGGAGCTGTTTTTT
CDR3 protein: CASSAGTSGSTGELFF
clone size: -
D gene: TRBD2
J gene: TRBJ2-2
V gene: TRBV5-6

CDR3 DNA: TGTGCCAGCAGCCGCACTAGCGGGGGGCTTGCCTACAATGAGCAGTTCTTC
CDR3 protein: CASSRTSGGLAYNEQFF
clone size: -
D gene: TRBD2
J gene: TRBJ2-1
V gene: TRBV7-2

CDR3 DNA: TGTGCCAGCAGCCGACTACAAGAGACCCAGTACTTC
CDR3 protein: CASSRLQETQYF
clone size: -
D gene: -
J gene: TRBJ2-5
V gene: TRBV7-6

CDR3 DNA: TGTGCCAGCAGTTTGAGGACATACTCCTACGAGCAGTACTTC
CDR3 protein: CASSLRTYSYEQYF
clone size: -
D gene: -
J gene: TRBJ2-7
V gene: TRBV27

CDR3 DNA: TGCAGCGTTGATAATAGGACAGGGGGAACTGAAGCTTTCTTT
CDR3 protein: CSVDNRTGGTEAFF
clone size: once
D gene: TRBD1
J gene: TRBJ1-1
V gene: TRBV29-1

CDR3 DNA: TGTGCCAGCAGCCGCCAGGGGATCGATCAGCCCCAGCATTTT
CDR3 protein: CASSRQGIDQPQHF
clone size: -
D gene: -
J gene: TRBJ1-5
V gene: TRBV7-9

CDR3 DNA: TGTGCCACCAGCTTGAGCACCTTTTTTACTCCTAATGAAAAACTGTTTTTT
CDR3 protein: CATSLSTFFTPNEKLFF
clone size: -
D gene: -
J gene: TRBJ1-4
V gene: TRBV15

CDR3 DNA: TGTGCCAGCAGTTTAGGGGGGGACAATTCACCCCTCCACTTT
CDR3 protein: CASSLGGDNSPLHF
clone size: -
D gene: -
J gene: TRBJ1-6
V gene: TRBV27

CDR3 DNA: TGTGCCAGCAGTCAAGGAGGGACGGAAAACTATGGCTACACCTTC
CDR3 protein: CASSQGGTENYGYTF
clone size: -
D gene: -
J gene: TRBJ1-2
V gene: TRBV6-6

CDR3 DNA: TGTGCCAGCAGCCCTAGCCCGGGACAGGGCTACACCTTC
CDR3 protein: CASSPSPGQGYTF
clone size: -
D gene: TRBD1
J gene: TRBJ1-2
V gene: TRBV3-1/TRBV3-2

CDR3 DNA: TGTGCCAGTAGTATAACGGAGAGCTCCTACAATGAGCAGTTCTTC
CDR3 protein: CASSITESSYNEQFF
clone size: -
D gene: -
J gene: TRBJ2-1
V gene: TRBV19

CDR3 DNA: TGCGCCAGCAGTGAGTCGATTTCTAGCGGGAGAAATGAGCAGTTCTTC
CDR3 protein: CASSESISSGRNEQFF
clone size: -
D gene: TRBD2
J gene: TRBJ2-1
V gene: TRBV10-1

CDR3 DNA: TGTGCCAGCAGCCCCACCACGGGAGAAGAGACCCAGTACTTC
CDR3 protein: CASSPTTGEETQYF
clone size: -
D gene: -
J gene: TRBJ2-5
V gene: TRBV7-9

CDR3 DNA: TGTGCCACGGGACAGGGGTCGGTTGGCTACACCTTC
CDR3 protein: CATGQGSVGYTF
clone size: -
D gene: TRBD1
J gene: TRBJ1-2
V gene: TRBV6-5

CDR3 DNA: TGTGCCACTGGCCCCAGGGGGGTGGAGACCCAGTACTTC
CDR3 protein: CATGPRGVETQYF
clone size: -
D gene: -
J gene: TRBJ2-5
V gene: TRBV6-5

CDR3 DNA: TGTGCCAGCAGCTTCGACCGGGAGAACTATGGCTACACCTTC
CDR3 protein: CASSFDRENYGYTF
clone size: -
D gene: -
J gene: TRBJ1-2
V gene: TRBV28

CDR3 DNA: TGTGCCAGCAGTTACTCGAGACACTCACAAGAGACCCAGTACTTC
CDR3 protein: CASSYSRHSQETQYF
clone size: -
D gene: -
J gene: TRBJ2-5
V gene: TRBV6-2/TRBV6-3

CDR3 DNA: TGTGCCAGCAGTGATGGGAGAAATCAGCCCCAGCATTTT
CDR3 protein: CASSDGRNQPQHF
clone size: -
D gene: -
J gene: TRBJ1-5
V gene: TRBV2

CDR3 DNA: TGCGCCAGCAGCTTGCAGGGACAGGGGTCCACAGATACGCAGTATTTT
CDR3 protein: CASSLQGQGSTDTQYF
clone size: few
D gene: TRBD1
J gene: TRBJ2-3
V gene: TRBV5-1

CDR3 DNA: TGTGCCAGCATTCAAGACAGGAATTCACCCCTCCACTTT
CDR3 protein: CASIQDRNSPLHF
clone size: -
D gene: -
J gene: TRBJ1-6
V gene: TRBV2

CDR3 DNA: TGTGCCAGCAGCTTAGTCGGTGGGGCCGGCTACGAGCAGTACTTC
CDR3 protein: CASSLVGGAGYEQYF
clone size: -
D gene: -
J gene: TRBJ2-7
V gene: TRBV11-2

CDR3 DNA: TGTGCCAGCGCGATGACAGACCGTAGCACAGATACGCAGTATTTT
CDR3 protein: CASAMTDRSTDTQYF
clone size: -
D gene: -
J gene: TRBJ2-3
V gene: TRBV27

CDR3 DNA: TGTGCCAGCAGCCCTGGACTAGACCTATACGAGCAGTACTTC
CDR3 protein: CASSPGLDLYEQYF
clone size: -
D gene: TRBD2
J gene: TRBJ2-7
V gene: TRBV7-9

CDR3 DNA: TGCGCCAGCAGTGGCCCCGGCGGGAGTGGGACAGATACGCAGTATTTT
CDR3 protein: CASSGPGGSGTDTQYF
clone size: -
D gene: TRBD2
J gene: TRBJ2-3
V gene: TRBV10-1

CDR3 DNA: TGTGCCAGCAGCCAAGATCTCTCCGGAGGTAATGAAAAACTGTTTTTT
CDR3 protein: CASSQDLSGGNEKLFF
clone size: -
D gene: -
J gene: TRBJ1-4
V gene: TRBV3-1/TRBV3-2

CDR3 DNA: TGTGCCAGCAGTCGGGGGGCAACTAATGAAAAACTGTTTTTT
CDR3 protein: CASSRGATNEKLFF
clone size: -
D gene: -
J gene: TRBJ1-4
V gene: TRBV6-5

CDR3 DNA: TGTGCCAGCAGTTACTCGGGCAGCGGGGTTGCAGATACGCAGTATTTT
CDR3 protein: CASSYSGSGVADTQYF
clone size: -
D gene: TRBD2
J gene: TRBJ2-3
V gene: TRBV6-2/TRBV6-3

CDR3 DNA: TGTGCCAGCAGCTTAGTGGGTCTAGCGGGGGACTACGAGCAGTACTTC
CDR3 protein: CASSLVGLAGDYEQYF
clone size: -
D gene: TRBD2
J gene: TRBJ2-7
V gene: TRBV7-2

CDR3 DNA: TGTGCCAGCAGTGATATGACAGGGGGCGGGCAGCCCCAGCATTTT
CDR3 protein: CASSDMTGGGQPQHF
clone size: -
D gene: TRBD1
J gene: TRBJ1-5
V gene: TRBV2

CDR3 DNA: TGCAGCGCCGGACAGGGAATGAGGACTGAAGCTTTCTTT
CDR3 protein: CSAGQGMRTEAFF
clone size: -
D gene: TRBD1
J gene: TRBJ1-1
V gene: TRBV29-1

CDR3 DNA: TGTGCCTCCACGACAGGGAATTTTCAAGATCTAAACTATGGAGGCTACACCTTC
CDR3 protein: CASTTGNFQDLNYGGYTF
clone size: -
D gene: TRBD1
J gene: TRBJ1-2
V gene: TRBV30

CDR3 DNA: TGTGCCAGCAGTTACTCGAGGGGACAGGGGATTCAGTACTTC
CDR3 protein: CASSYSRGQGIQYF
clone size: -
D gene: TRBD1
J gene: TRBJ2-4
V gene: TRBV6-2/TRBV6-3